The present TCR beta chain was sequenced within a study of T cell responses to AZD1222 COVID-19 vaccine. Notes on the study in general: Unmutated variant regions reportedly attract nearly half of all spike-specific TCRs. The donor group comprised mostly white British people and more females; the analysis possibly underestimated clonal diversity.

Comments on this clone: Its antigen remains unknown.

Germline CDR1 and CDR2: LNHDA and SQIVND (reference sequence). The CDR3 is 14 amino acids. Trimming removed 1 base at V and 2 bases at J, with 9 bases between. Assay used: immunoSEQ multiplex PCR; TCRdb lists only in-frame clones, some missing. The sample contains about 140,000 clones, around 93% of which appear only once. The sequencing here drew on peripheral blood, taken 28 days after the second AZD1222 dose. The receptor comes from an adult who received the AZD1222 COVID-19 vaccine. V gene TRBV19 combines with J gene TRBJ2-7, with D perhaps TRBD1 (5 bases). The CDR3 loop reads CASSIGQHTYEQYF. In DNA form, the CDR3 reads TGTGCCAGTAGTATAGGACAGCACACCTACGAGCAGTACTTC.